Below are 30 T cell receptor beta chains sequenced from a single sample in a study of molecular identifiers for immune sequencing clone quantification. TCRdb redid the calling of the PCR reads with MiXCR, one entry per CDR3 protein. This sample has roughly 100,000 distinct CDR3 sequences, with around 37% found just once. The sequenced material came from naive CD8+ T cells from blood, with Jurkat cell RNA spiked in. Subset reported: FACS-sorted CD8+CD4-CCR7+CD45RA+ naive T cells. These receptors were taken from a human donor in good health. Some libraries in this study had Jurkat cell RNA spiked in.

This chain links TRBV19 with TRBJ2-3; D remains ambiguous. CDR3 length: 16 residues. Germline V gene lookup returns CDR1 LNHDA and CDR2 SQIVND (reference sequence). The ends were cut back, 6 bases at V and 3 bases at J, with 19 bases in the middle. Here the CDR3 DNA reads TGTGCCAGTAGCCGCCCCGGGCCATTGAGAACAGATACGCAGTATTTT. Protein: CASSRPGPLRTDTQYF.

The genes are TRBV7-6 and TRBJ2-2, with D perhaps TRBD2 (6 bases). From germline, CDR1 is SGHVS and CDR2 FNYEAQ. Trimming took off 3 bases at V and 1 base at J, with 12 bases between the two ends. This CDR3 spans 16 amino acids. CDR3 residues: CASSFGPGVNTGELFF. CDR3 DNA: TGTGCCAGCAGCTTCGGTCCGGGGGTGAACACCGGGGAGCTGTTTTTT. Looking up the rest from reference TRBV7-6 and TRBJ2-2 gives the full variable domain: GAGVSQSPRYKVTKRGQDVALRCDPISGHVSLYWYRQALGQGPEFLTYFNYEAQQDKSGLPNDRFSAERPEGSISTLTIQRTEQRDSAMYRCASSFGPGVNTGELFFGEGSRLTVL.

The CDR3 protein is CASRLDPGAAYNEQFF. The DNA for the CDR3 is TGTGCCAGCAGATTGGACCCCGGGGCTGCCTACAATGAGCAGTTCTTC. V gene TRBV27 combines with J gene TRBJ2-1, with D perhaps assigned TRBD1 or TRBD2 (5 bases each). In germline, CDR1 is MNHEY, CDR2 SMNVEV (reference sequence). Trimming took off 6 bases at V and 2 bases at J, with 17 bases between the two ends. The CDR3 totals 16 residues.

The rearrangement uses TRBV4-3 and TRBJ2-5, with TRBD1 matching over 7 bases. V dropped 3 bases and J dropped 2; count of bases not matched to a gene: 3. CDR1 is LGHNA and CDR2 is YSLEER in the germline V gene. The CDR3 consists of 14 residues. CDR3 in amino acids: CASSQTGQQETQYF. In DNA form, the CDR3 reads TGCGCCAGCAGCCAGACGGGACAGCAAGAGACCCAGTACTTC.

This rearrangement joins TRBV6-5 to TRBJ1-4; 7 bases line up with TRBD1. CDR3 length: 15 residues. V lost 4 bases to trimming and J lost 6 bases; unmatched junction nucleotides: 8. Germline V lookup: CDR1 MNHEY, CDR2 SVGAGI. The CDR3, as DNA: TGTGCCAGCAGTTTCCTTCAGGGGGTATATGAAAAACTGTTTTTT. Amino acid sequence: CASSFLQGVYEKLFF.

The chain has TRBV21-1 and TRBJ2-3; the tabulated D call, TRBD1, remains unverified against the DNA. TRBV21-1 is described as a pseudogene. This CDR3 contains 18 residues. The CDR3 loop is CASSKSTTQGRFTDTQYF. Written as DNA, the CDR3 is TGTGCCAGCAGCAAAAGCACAACACAGGGACGCTTCACGGATACGCAGTATTTT.

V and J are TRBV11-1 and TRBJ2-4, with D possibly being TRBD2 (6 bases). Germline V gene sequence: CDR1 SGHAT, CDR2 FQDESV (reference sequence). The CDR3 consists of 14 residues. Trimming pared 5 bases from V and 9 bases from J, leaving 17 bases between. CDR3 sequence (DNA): TGTGCCAGCAGCCGACTAGTATCGCCAAGCATTCAGTACTTC. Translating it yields CASSRLVSPSIQYF.

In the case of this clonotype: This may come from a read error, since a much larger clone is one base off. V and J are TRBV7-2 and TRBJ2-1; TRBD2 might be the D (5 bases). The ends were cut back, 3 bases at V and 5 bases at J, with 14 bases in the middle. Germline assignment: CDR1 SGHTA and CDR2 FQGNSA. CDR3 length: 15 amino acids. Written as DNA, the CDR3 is TGTGCCAGCAGCTTCGTCCCTAGCCGAGACAATGAGCAGTTCTTC. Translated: CASSFVPSRDNEQFF.

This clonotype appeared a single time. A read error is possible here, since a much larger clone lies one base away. The CDR3 protein is CASSQLRTSTATQYF. The CDR3, as DNA: TGCGCCAGCAGCCAACTAAGGACAAGCACAGCTACGCAGTATTTT. V gene TRBV4-1 combines with J gene TRBJ2-3; D perhaps matches TRBD1 (5 bases). This CDR3 has 15 residues. Germline CDR1 reads MGHRA; CDR2 reads YSYEKL.

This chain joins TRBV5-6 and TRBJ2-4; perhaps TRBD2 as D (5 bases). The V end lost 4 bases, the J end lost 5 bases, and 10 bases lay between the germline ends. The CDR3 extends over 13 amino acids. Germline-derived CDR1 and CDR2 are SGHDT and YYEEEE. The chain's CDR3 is CASSLGLQNIQYF. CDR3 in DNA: TGTGCCAGCAGCCTAGGACTCCAAAACATTCAGTACTTC.

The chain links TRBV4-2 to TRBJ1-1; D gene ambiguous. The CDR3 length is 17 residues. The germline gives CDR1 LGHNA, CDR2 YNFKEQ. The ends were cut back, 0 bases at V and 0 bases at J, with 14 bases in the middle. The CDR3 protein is CASSQDPAGLMNTEAFF. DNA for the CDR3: TGTGCCAGCAGCCAAGACCCGGCCGGGCTCATGAACACTGAAGCTTTCTTT.

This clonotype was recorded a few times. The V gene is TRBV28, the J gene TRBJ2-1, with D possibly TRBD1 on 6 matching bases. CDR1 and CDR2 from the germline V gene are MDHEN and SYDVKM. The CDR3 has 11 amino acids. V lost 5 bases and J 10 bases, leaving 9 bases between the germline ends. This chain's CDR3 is CASSLGQEQFF. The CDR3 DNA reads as TGTGCCAGCAGTCTAGGACAGGAGCAGTTCTTC.

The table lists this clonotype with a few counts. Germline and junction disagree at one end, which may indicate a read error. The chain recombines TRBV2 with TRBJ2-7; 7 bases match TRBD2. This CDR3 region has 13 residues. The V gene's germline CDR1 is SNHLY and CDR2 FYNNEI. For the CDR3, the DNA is TGTGCCGGCAGCCTCCCCGGGGGGAGTGAGCAGTACTTC. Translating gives CAGSLPGGSEQYF. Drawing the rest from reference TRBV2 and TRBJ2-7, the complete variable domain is EPEVTQTPSHQVTQMGQEVILRCVPISNHLYFYWYRQILGQKVEFLVSFYNNEISEKSEIFDDQFSVERPDGSNFTLKIRSTKLEDSAMYFCAGSLPGGSEQYFGPGTRLTVT.

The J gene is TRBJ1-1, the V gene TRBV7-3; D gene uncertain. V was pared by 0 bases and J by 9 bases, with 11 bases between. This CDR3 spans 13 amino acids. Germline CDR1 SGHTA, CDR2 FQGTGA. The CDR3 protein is CASSLTYQDQAFF. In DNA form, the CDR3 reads TGTGCCAGCAGCTTAACTTACCAGGACCAAGCTTTCTTT.

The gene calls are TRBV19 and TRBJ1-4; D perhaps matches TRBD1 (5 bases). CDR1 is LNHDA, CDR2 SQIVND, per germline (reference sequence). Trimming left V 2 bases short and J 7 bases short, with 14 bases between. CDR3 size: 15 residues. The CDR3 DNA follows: TGTGCCAGTAGTATACTCCCCGAGGGGCGTGAAAAACTGTTTTTT. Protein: CASSILPEGREKLFF. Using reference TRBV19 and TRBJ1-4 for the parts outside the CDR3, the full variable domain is DGGITQSPKYLFRKEGQNVTLSCEQNLNHDAMYWYRQDPGQGLRLIYYSQIVNDFQKGDIAEGYSVSREKKESFPLTVTSAQKNPTAFYLCASSILPEGREKLFFGSGTQLSVL.

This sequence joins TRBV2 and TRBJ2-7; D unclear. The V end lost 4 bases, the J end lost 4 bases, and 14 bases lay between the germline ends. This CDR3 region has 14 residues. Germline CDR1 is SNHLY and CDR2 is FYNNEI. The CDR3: CASSAGPRTYEQYF. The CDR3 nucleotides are TGTGCCAGCAGTGCAGGACCCCGAACATACGAGCAGTACTTC.

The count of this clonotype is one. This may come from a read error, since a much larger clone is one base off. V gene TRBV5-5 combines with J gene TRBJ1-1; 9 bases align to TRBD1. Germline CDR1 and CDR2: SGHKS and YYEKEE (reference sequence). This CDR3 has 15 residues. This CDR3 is CAGSLLDRGITEAFF. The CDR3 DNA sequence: TGTGCCGGCAGCTTACTGGACAGGGGTATTACTGAAGCTTTCTTT.

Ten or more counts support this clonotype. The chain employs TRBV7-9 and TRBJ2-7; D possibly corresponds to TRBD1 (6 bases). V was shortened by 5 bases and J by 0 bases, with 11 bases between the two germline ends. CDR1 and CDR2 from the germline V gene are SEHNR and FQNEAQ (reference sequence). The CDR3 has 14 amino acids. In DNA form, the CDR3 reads TGTGCCAGCAGCCCGGGGACACCCTCCTACGAGCAGTACTTC. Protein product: CASSPGTPSYEQYF.

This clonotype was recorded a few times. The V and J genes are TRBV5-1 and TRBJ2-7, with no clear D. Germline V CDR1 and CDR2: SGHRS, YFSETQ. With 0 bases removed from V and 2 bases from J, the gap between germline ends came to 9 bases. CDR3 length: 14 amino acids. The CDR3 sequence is CASSLEAAAYEQYF. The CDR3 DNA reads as TGCGCCAGCAGCTTGGAGGCAGCAGCCTACGAGCAGTACTTC. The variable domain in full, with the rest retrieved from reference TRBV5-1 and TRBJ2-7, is KAGVTQTPRYLIKTRGQQVTLSCSPISGHRSVSWYQQTPGQGLQFLFEYFSETQRNKGNFPGRFSGRQFSNSRSEMNVSTLELGDSALYLCASSLEAAAYEQYFGPGTRLTVT.

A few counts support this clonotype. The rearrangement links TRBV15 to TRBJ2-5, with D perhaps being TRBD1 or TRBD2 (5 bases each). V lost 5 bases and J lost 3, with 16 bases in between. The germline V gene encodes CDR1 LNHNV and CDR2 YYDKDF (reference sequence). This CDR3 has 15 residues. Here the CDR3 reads CATSGAAGEEETQYF. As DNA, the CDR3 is TGTGCCACCAGCGGGGCGGCCGGGGAAGAAGAGACCCAGTACTTC.

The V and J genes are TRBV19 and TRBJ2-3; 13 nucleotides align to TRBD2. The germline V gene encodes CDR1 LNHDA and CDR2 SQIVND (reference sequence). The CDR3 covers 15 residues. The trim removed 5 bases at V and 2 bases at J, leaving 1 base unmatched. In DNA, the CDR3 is TGTGCCAGTAGTGGGACTAGCGGGGCCACAGATACGCAGTATTTT. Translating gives CASSGTSGATDTQYF.

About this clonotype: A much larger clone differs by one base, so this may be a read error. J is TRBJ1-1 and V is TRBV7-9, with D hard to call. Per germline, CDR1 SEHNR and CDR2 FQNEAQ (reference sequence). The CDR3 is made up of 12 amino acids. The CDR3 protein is CASSLGPNEASF. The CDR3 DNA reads TGTGCCAGCAGCTTAGGTCCGAATGAAGCTTCCTTT.

As DNA, the CDR3 is TGTGCCAGCAGTTTACAAAGAGGGGCCACAGATACGCAGTATTTT. Translating it yields CASSLQRGATDTQYF. The rearrangement joins TRBV28 to TRBJ2-3; D may be TRBD1 or TRBD2 (5 bases each). CDR1 and CDR2 from the germline V gene are MDHEN and SYDVKM. This CDR3 region has 15 residues. V was cut by 2 bases and J by 2 bases, with 11 bases left in between.

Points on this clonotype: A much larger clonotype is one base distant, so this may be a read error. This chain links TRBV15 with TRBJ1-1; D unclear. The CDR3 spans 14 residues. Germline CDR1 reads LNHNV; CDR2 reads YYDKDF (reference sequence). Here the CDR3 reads CATSGELMNTEAFF. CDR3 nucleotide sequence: TGTGCCACCAGCGGAGAGCTGATGAACACTGAAGCTTTCTTT.

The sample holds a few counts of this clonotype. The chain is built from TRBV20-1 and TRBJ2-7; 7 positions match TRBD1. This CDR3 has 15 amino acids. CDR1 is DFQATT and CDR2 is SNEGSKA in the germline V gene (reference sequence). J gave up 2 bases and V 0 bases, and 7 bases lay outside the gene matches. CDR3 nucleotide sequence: TGCAGTGCTAGAGAAACAGGGGTAGCAACCTACGAGCAGTACTTC. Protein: CSARETGVATYEQYF.

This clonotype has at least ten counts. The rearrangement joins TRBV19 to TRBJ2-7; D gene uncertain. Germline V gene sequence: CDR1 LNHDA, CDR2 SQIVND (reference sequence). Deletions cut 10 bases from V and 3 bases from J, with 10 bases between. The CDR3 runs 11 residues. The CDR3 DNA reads TGTGCCACCCGCAGTTACTACGAGCAGTACTTC. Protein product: CATRSYYEQYF.

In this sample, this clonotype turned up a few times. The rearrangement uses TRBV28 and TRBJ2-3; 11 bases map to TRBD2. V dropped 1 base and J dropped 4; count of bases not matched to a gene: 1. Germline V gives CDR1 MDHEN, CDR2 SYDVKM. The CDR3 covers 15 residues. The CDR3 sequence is CASSLLLAGADTQYF. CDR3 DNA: TGTGCCAGCAGTTTATTACTAGCGGGGGCAGATACGCAGTATTTT.

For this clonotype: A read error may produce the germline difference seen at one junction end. CDR3 DNA sequence: TGTGCCAGCAGAGGACACGCAGCCAAATACATTCAGTACTTC. Its protein is CASRGHAAKYIQYF. V is TRBV6-2 or TRBV6-3 and J is TRBJ2-4; D perhaps matches TRBD1 (5 bases). The CDR3 contains 14 residues. Germline lookup yields CDR1 MNHEY and CDR2 SVGEGT.

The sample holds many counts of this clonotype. The CDR3 here is CASSFSSGPYEQYF. The CDR3, as DNA: TGTGCCAGCAGCTTTTCGTCGGGGCCCTACGAGCAGTACTTC. The rearrangement uses TRBV7-2 and TRBJ2-7; either TRBD1 or TRBD2 may supply D (5 bases each). The V and J ends lost 3 bases and 2 bases respectively, with 11 bases between them. The CDR3 length is 14 residues. Germline lookup yields CDR1 SGHTA and CDR2 FQGNSA.

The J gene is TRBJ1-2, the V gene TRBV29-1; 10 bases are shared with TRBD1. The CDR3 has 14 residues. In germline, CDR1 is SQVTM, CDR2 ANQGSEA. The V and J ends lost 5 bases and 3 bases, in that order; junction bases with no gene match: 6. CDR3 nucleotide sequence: TGCAGCGTTTCTGGACAGGGGGAACACTATGGCTACACCTTC. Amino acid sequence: CSVSGQGEHYGYTF.